These 30 T cell receptor beta chains were all obtained from the same sample, sequenced in a study of response to subunit inactivated influenza vaccine. In TCRdb, the RT-PCR reads were re-called with MiXCR into one record per CDR3 protein. The repertoire holds about 800,000 distinct CDR3 sequences, with 20% to 25% as singletons. Here the sequenced sample was PBMCs from blood, taken around 5 days after vaccination. These receptors were obtained from a man in his fifties who received an inactivated influenza vaccine.

In its sample, this clonotype was seen a few times. The chain couples TRBV11-2 to TRBJ2-3, with 9 positions matching TRBD2. The length of the CDR3 is 18 residues. Germline CDR1 SGHAT, CDR2 FQNNGV. V was pared by 1 base and J by 0 bases, with 8 bases of the junction left unmatched. CDR3 nucleotide sequence: TGTGCCAGCAGCTTAGGACTAGCGGCGCGAGTTAGCACAGATACGCAGTATTTT. Protein: CASSLGLAARVSTDTQYF.

Only a few counts were recorded for this clonotype. V is TRBV20-1 and J is TRBJ1-1; 8 bases are a match to TRBD1. V lost 1 base to trimming and J lost 12 bases; unmatched junction nucleotides: 10. The CDR3 contains 13 residues. Per germline, CDR1 DFQATT and CDR2 SNEGSKA (reference sequence). The CDR3 here is CSARGGAGGFPFF. In nucleotides, the CDR3 is TGCAGTGCTAGAGGCGGGGCAGGGGGCTTCCCTTTCTTT.

This chain connects TRBV6-5 to TRBJ2-1; no clear D. There are 15 residues in the CDR3. Germline V gives CDR1 MNHEY, CDR2 SVGAGI. V was cut by 0 bases and J by 2 bases, with 8 bases left in between. CDR3 loop: CASSYSSTAYNEQFF. Written as DNA, the CDR3 is TGTGCCAGCAGTTACTCGAGTACAGCCTACAATGAGCAGTTCTTC.

This clonotype was counted ten times or more. The chain employs TRBV29-1 and TRBJ2-7, with 9 bases that match TRBD2. Germline V gene sequence: CDR1 SQVTM, CDR2 ANQGSEA. V shed 7 bases, J shed 2 bases, and the junction held 6 bases outside the gene matches. The CDR3 runs to 13 residues. The CDR3 DNA is TGCAGCGCCAGACTAGCGGCTACCTACGAGCAGTACTTC. Translating it yields CSARLAATYEQYF.

The gene calls are TRBV12-3 or TRBV12-4 and TRBJ2-4; TRBD2 matches at 8 bases. CDR3 length: 16 amino acids. The V gene end was trimmed by 8 bases and the J gene end by 7 bases; junction bases not matched to a gene: 16. The CDR3 here is CASAGVAGIRRNIQYF. As DNA, the CDR3 is TGTGCCAGCGCCGGGGTAGCGGGAATAAGACGGAACATTCAGTACTTC.

The chain uses TRBV20-1 and TRBJ2-7; D is perhaps TRBD1 (6 bases). V was pared by 0 bases and J by 0 bases, with 9 bases between. CDR1 is DFQATT and CDR2 is SNEGSKA in the germline V gene (reference sequence). There are 14 residues in the CDR3. CDR3 residues: CSARDRRGSYEQYF. CDR3 coding DNA: TGCAGTGCTAGAGATCGCAGGGGCTCCTACGAGCAGTACTTC.

The chain uses TRBV7-8 and TRBJ2-7, with 10 nucleotides matching TRBD2. V trimming: 1 base; J trimming: 6 bases; junction bases outside the gene matches: 6. This CDR3 is 15 amino acids long. The germline V gene has CDR1 SGHVS and CDR2 FQNEAQ. The CDR3 region is CASSLDSSGRAEQYF. The CDR3 region has the DNA TGTGCCAGCAGCTTAGATTCCAGCGGGAGGGCCGAGCAGTACTTC.

The rearrangement uses TRBV6-2 or TRBV6-3 and TRBJ2-3; TRBD2 agrees at 8 bases. With V trimmed by 9 bases and J by 6 bases, 8 bases remained unmatched. This CDR3 is built from 13 residues. The germline V gene has CDR1 MNHEY and CDR2 SVGEGT. CDR3 nucleotide sequence: TGTGCCAGTGGAGGGACTAGAGGCGATACGCAGTATTTT. It codes for CASGGTRGDTQYF.

This clonotype was observed a few times. The chain combines TRBV24-1 with TRBJ2-3; TRBD2 agrees at 9 bases. The CDR3 covers 14 residues. The germline V gene has CDR1 KGHDR and CDR2 SFDVKD. Unmatched junction bases numbered 2, after V lost 6 bases and J lost 2 bases. The CDR3 bases are TGTGCCACCAGTCTAGCGGGATTCACAGATACGCAGTATTTT. Protein sequence: CATSLAGFTDTQYF.

The chain carries TRBV2 and TRBJ2-1, with 12 bases fitting TRBD2. The germline V gene has CDR1 SNHLY and CDR2 FYNNEI. CDR3 length equals 17 residues. J was trimmed by 0 bases and V by 11 bases; bases with no gene match: 11. Here the CDR3 reads CAFTLAGGINSYNEQFF. CDR3 bases: TGTGCCTTCACACTAGCGGGAGGAATAAACTCCTACAATGAGCAGTTCTTC.

The chain uses TRBV20-1 and TRBJ2-5; the D is unclear. V was shortened by 5 bases and J by 4 bases, with 8 bases between the two germline ends. Germline loops: CDR1 DFQATT, CDR2 SNEGSKA (reference sequence). This CDR3 is built from 11 residues. CDR3 DNA sequence: TGCAGTGCTCACACACGAGAGACCCAGTACTTC. As protein: CSAHTRETQYF.

The gene calls are TRBV9 and TRBJ2-7; D is possibly TRBD1 (5 bases). Germline CDR1 and CDR2: SGDLS and YYNGEE. Trimming cost V 3 bases and J 5 bases, with 12 bases left between them. The CDR3 spans 13 residues. The CDR3 sequence: CASSAPLRDEQYF. As DNA, the CDR3 is TGTGCCAGCAGCGCTCCACTCAGGGACGAGCAGTACTTC.

The chain recombines TRBV28 with TRBJ2-5; possibly TRBD2 for D (5 bases). Germline V CDR1 and CDR2: MDHEN, SYDVKM. Trimming took off 3 bases at V and 1 base at J, with 15 bases between the two ends. The CDR3 is 16 residues long. In nucleotides, the CDR3 is TGTGCCAGCAGTTTTGTGAAAATTAGCGCCCAAGAGACCCAGTACTTC. Protein sequence: CASSFVKISAQETQYF.

The chain is built from TRBV11-2 and TRBJ2-5; no reliable D call. The germline gives CDR1 SGHAT, CDR2 FQNNGV. V dropped 5 bases and J dropped 5 bases, with 15 bases sitting between them. The length of the CDR3 is 14 residues. CDR3 DNA sequence: TGTGCCAGCAGCCTTTTTGCCGTGGGGGAGACCCAGTACTTC. This translates into CASSLFAVGETQYF.

This clonotype was counted between two and nine times. This chain uses TRBV29-1 with TRBJ2-7, with D maybe TRBD2 (6 bases). Germline CDR1 SQVTM, CDR2 ANQGSEA. The CDR3 is 13 residues long. V lost 5 bases and J 5 bases, leaving 16 bases between the germline ends. The CDR3 DNA follows: TGCAGCGTTTTAGGGACTCCCACAAACGAGCAGTACTTC. This gives the protein CSVLGTPTNEQYF.

This chain uses TRBV29-1 with TRBJ2-2, with 8 bases fitting TRBD1. V was clipped by 3 bases and J by 3 bases; unmatched bases: 3. This CDR3 comprises 14 residues. The germline V gene encodes CDR1 SQVTM and CDR2 ANQGSEA. In nucleotides, the CDR3 is TGCAGCGTTGACGACAGGGGAGACACCGGGGAGCTGTTTTTT. Its translation is CSVDDRGDTGELFF.

The table lists this clonotype with a few counts. This chain links TRBV15 with TRBJ1-3, with D unresolved. The ends were cut back, 0 bases at V and 8 bases at J, with 8 bases in the middle. The germline V gene has CDR1 LNHNV and CDR2 YYDKDF (reference sequence). The CDR3 is made up of 13 amino acids. The CDR3 DNA reads TGTGCCACCAGCAGAGATGTCGGAGACACCATATATTTT. Translation: CATSRDVGDTIYF. Complete variable domain (other parts from reference TRBV15 and TRBJ1-3): DAMVIQNPRYQVTQFGKPVTLSCSQTLNHNVMYWYQQKSSQAPKLLFHYYDKDFNNEADTPDNFQSRRPNTSFCFLDIRSPGLGDTAMYLCATSRDVGDTIYFGEGSWLTVV.

V gene TRBV12-3 or TRBV12-4 combines with J gene TRBJ2-6, with 8 bases fitting TRBD1. The V and J ends lost 6 bases and 4 bases, in that order; junction bases with no gene match: 8. This CDR3 spans 16 amino acids. The CDR3 loop reads CASSPGTGLGANVLTF. The CDR3 DNA is TGTGCCAGCAGCCCCGGGACAGGCCTCGGGGCCAACGTCCTGACTTTC.

This clonotype was seen only a few times. The chain links TRBV20-1 to TRBJ2-7; D might be TRBD1 (5 bases). This CDR3 is built from 14 residues. V was trimmed by 3 bases and J by 0 bases, leaving 12 bases between them. Germline values: CDR1 DFQATT, CDR2 SNEGSKA (reference sequence). Written as DNA, the CDR3 is TGCAGTGCTAGTTATGACGGACACTCCTACGAGCAGTACTTC. It encodes CSASYDGHSYEQYF.

V is TRBV7-2 and J is TRBJ1-2; no firm D call. Germline V CDR1 and CDR2: SGHTA, FQGNSA. Trimming left V 5 bases short and J 9 bases short, with 22 bases between. This CDR3 is 15 amino acids long. CDR3 nucleotide sequence: TGTGCCAGCAGCCAACAAAGGAGGGAGAGAGAGAGCTACACCTTC. Translating gives CASSQQRRERESYTF.

V gene TRBV27 combines with J gene TRBJ2-1, with D perhaps TRBD2 (6 bases). Trimming took 5 bases from V and 0 from J, leaving 11 bases between them. This CDR3 contains 15 residues. Looked up from germline, CDR1 is MNHEY and CDR2 is SMNVEV (reference sequence). CDR3 region: CASSLALNSYNEQFF. In DNA, the CDR3 is TGTGCCAGCAGTCTAGCGCTAAACTCCTACAATGAGCAGTTCTTC.

This chain uses TRBV24-1 with TRBJ2-1; no clear D. The germline CDR1 and CDR2 sequences are KGHDR and SFDVKD. CDR3 length equals 14 residues. The CDR3 nucleotides read TGTGCGGTACTTCGGCAGAGCTCCTACAATGAGCAGTTCTTC. It yields the protein CAVLRQSSYNEQFF.

The V gene is TRBV30, the J gene TRBJ2-1, with D hard to call. CDR3 size: 14 residues. V gave up 4 bases and J gave up 0 bases, with 10 bases separating them. CDR1 is GTSNPN and CDR2 is SVGIG in the germline V gene (reference sequence). The CDR3 region is CAWTDRNSYNEQFF. The CDR3 DNA follows: TGTGCCTGGACTGACCGAAACTCCTACAATGAGCAGTTCTTC. The variable domain in full, completed from reference TRBV30 and TRBJ2-1, reads SQTIHQWPATLVQPVGSPLSLECTVEGTSNPNLYWYRQAAGRGLQLLFYSVGIGQISSEVPQNLSASRPQDRQFILSSKKLLLSDSGFYLCAWTDRNSYNEQFFGPGTRLTVL.

The J gene is TRBJ2-7, the V gene TRBV7-2; 10 bases are shared with TRBD1. Germline V gene data show CDR1 as SGHTA and CDR2 as FQGNSA. The CDR3 totals 14 residues. The trim removed 6 bases at V and 5 bases at J, leaving 7 bases unmatched. The CDR3 DNA sequence: TGTGCCAGCAGGGAACACGGGACAGGGGACGAGCAGTACTTC. Amino acid sequence: CASREHGTGDEQYF.

The chain has TRBV5-5 and TRBJ2-1; TRBD2 might be the D (6 bases). Trimming cost V 5 bases and J 3 bases, with 18 bases left between them. CDR1 is SGHKS and CDR2 is YYEKEE in the germline V gene (reference sequence). CDR3 length: 16 amino acids. The CDR3 sequence is CASSPHMLANYNEQFF. CDR3 sequence (DNA): TGTGCCAGCAGTCCCCATATGCTAGCGAACTACAATGAGCAGTTCTTC. The full variable domain, completed using reference TRBV5-5 and TRBJ2-1, is DAGVTQSPTHLIKTRGQQVTLRCSPISGHKSVSWYQQVLGQGPQFIFQYYEKEERGRGNFPDRFSARQFPNYSSELNVNALLLGDSALYLCASSPHMLANYNEQFFGPGTRLTVL.

This clonotype was counted a few times. The CDR3 protein is CATGLGENTGELFF. In DNA form, the CDR3 reads TGTGCCACAGGGCTCGGTGAGAACACCGGGGAGCTGTTTTTT. This chain connects TRBV24-1 to TRBJ2-2; D is undetermined. CDR3 length: 14 residues. With 10 bases removed from V and 1 base from J, the gap between germline ends came to 12 bases. Germline values: CDR1 KGHDR, CDR2 SFDVKD.

V gene TRBV9 combines with J gene TRBJ2-1; TRBD1 matches at 11 bases. Germline-derived CDR1 and CDR2 are SGDLS and YYNGEE. The CDR3 runs 15 residues. V lost 3 bases, J lost 8 bases, and 7 bases stayed unmatched. CDR3 coding DNA: TGTGCCAGCAGCGACAGGACAGGGGGCATAGATGAGCAGTTCTTC. It codes for CASSDRTGGIDEQFF. Together with reference TRBV9 and TRBJ2-1, the CDR3 gives the full variable domain: DSGVTQTPKHLITATGQRVTLRCSPRSGDLSVYWYQQSLDQGLQFLIQYYNGEERAKGNILERFSAQQFPDLHSELNLSSLELGDSALYFCASSDRTGGIDEQFFGPGTRLTVL.

V usage is TRBV2 and J usage is TRBJ2-7, with D perhaps matching TRBD1 (5 bases). Germline V gene lookup returns CDR1 SNHLY and CDR2 FYNNEI. Trimming left V 0 bases short and J 6 bases short, with 15 bases between. The CDR3 contains 15 residues. The CDR3 region is CASSEARTTAAEQYF. As DNA, the CDR3 is TGTGCCAGCAGTGAAGCGCGGACAACCGCAGCCGAGCAGTACTTC.

This chain links TRBV6-2 or TRBV6-3 with TRBJ1-1, with D possibly TRBD1 on 6 matching bases. The V end was cut by 7 bases, the J end by 3 bases, with 12 bases between. CDR1 is MNHEY and CDR2 is SVGEGT in the germline V gene. This CDR3 comprises 13 residues. The CDR3 DNA is TGTGCCAGCAATTTAGGGGGTTACACTGAAGCTTTCTTT. This gives the protein CASNLGGYTEAFF.

J is TRBJ2-5 and V is TRBV12-2; TRBD1 is taken as the D call from the table, unchecked against the DNA. TRBV12-2 is assigned pseudogene status. This CDR3 region has 16 residues. CDR3 DNA: TGTGCAAGTCGCTTAGCGGGGGATGTTCCCCGGGAGACCCAGTACTTC. It codes for CASRLAGDVPRETQYF.